One sample yielded the 29 T cell receptor beta chains listed below, sequenced in a study of OX40 agonist ivuxolimab in advanced cancers. Library method: the immunoSEQ multiplex PCR assay. In TCRdb, the immuneACCESS table is reduced to in-frame sequences with V and J assigned. These tables do not hold every clone; where another copy was compared, an unresolved V gene accounts for under half, and the others remain unexplained. For this sample there are some 60,000 clones; about nine tenths appear just once. The ten largest clonotypes hold roughly a sixth of the sample. The sequences come from CD4+ or CD8+ T cells sorted from blood, collected in a trial of the OX40 agonist ivuxolimab. The receptor source for this set is an adult with an advanced solid tumor such as melanoma, head and neck, liver or kidney cancer.

V and J are TRBV6-5 and TRBJ1-2; D ambiguous. Germline V gives CDR1 MNHEY, CDR2 SVGAGI. This CDR3 is 11 amino acids long. V shed 7 bases and J shed 9 bases, with 12 bases lying between them. The CDR3 protein is CASTEGGSYTF. In DNA form, the CDR3 reads TGTGCCAGCACGGAGGGCGGGAGCTACACCTTC.

The chain couples TRBV11-1 to TRBJ1-2; D perhaps matches TRBD1 (5 bases). The length of the CDR3 is 16 residues. Germline V gene lookup returns CDR1 SGHAT and CDR2 FQDESV (reference sequence). Trimming removed 2 bases from V and 0 bases from J, with 13 bases in between. The CDR3 DNA sequence: TGTGCCAGCAGCTTAAGACCCGAGGGACCTAACTATGGCTACACCTTC. Its translation: CASSLRPEGPNYGYTF.

The chain carries TRBV18 and TRBJ2-1; D unresolved. This CDR3 is built from 13 residues. Per germline, CDR1 KGHSH and CDR2 LQKENI. V gave up 7 bases and J gave up 5 bases, with 12 bases separating them. The CDR3 nucleotides are TGTGCCAGCTATCTGGGTGGGGACAATGAGCAGTTCTTC. Its protein is CASYLGGDNEQFF.

The chain uses TRBV11-2 and TRBJ1-1; perhaps TRBD1 as D (5 bases). The CDR3 sequence is 16 residues long. CDR1 SGHAT and CDR2 FQNNGV come from the germline V gene. Trimming removed 1 base at V and 0 bases at J, with 12 bases between. CDR3 sequence (DNA): TGTGCCAGCAGCTTAGGGTTAAGGGGACTGAACACTGAAGCTTTCTTT. It translates to CASSLGLRGLNTEAFF.

The chain couples TRBV2 to TRBJ2-1; the D gene is possibly TRBD2 (5 bases). Germline-derived CDR1 and CDR2 are SNHLY and FYNNEI. This CDR3 is built from 14 residues. Between the trimmed V and J ends, which lost 7 bases and 4 bases, there was a span of 14 bases. The DNA of the CDR3 is TGTGCCAGCACCCCAGGTCGAGGGTACAATGAGCAGTTCTTC. It specifies CASTPGRGYNEQFF.

V is TRBV2 and J is TRBJ1-1, with 11 bases that match TRBD1. The junction had 5 bases not matched to a gene; V was cut back by 6 bases and J by 5 bases. There are 14 residues in the CDR3. From germline, CDR1 is SNHLY and CDR2 FYNNEI. CDR3 region: CASSGQGARTEAFF. In nucleotides, the CDR3 is TGTGCCAGCAGCGGACAGGGGGCCCGGACTGAAGCTTTCTTT.

This chain connects TRBV7-6 to TRBJ2-7; D is unclear. V was pared by 5 bases and J by 2 bases, with 10 bases between. The CDR3 is made up of 13 amino acids. From germline, CDR1 is SGHVS and CDR2 FNYEAQ. The CDR3 DNA reads TGTGCCAGCAGCCTGGACGGTCCCTACGAGCAGTACTTC. Protein sequence: CASSLDGPYEQYF.

This chain uses TRBV4-2 with TRBJ1-1; D is unresolved. The CDR3 loop spans 11 amino acids. Trimming shortened V by 5 bases and J by 0 bases, and 1 base separated the two germline ends. Germline loops: CDR1 LGHNA, CDR2 YNFKEQ. The CDR3 sequence is CASSLNTEAFF. In DNA form, the CDR3 reads TGTGCCAGCAGCTTGAACACTGAAGCTTTCTTT.

The V and J genes are TRBV27 and TRBJ1-1; a weak D match, TRBD1 (5 bases). Trimming shortened V by 8 bases and J by 10 bases, and 23 bases separated the two germline ends. The CDR3 consists of 14 residues. The germline V gene has CDR1 MNHEY and CDR2 SMNVEV (reference sequence). The CDR3 spells CASSPRGGAEGAFF. For the CDR3, the DNA is TGTGCCAGCTCCCCCCGGGGGGGAGCGGAAGGAGCTTTCTTT.

This rearrangement joins TRBV6-5 to TRBJ1-1; D remains ambiguous. The CDR3 has 13 amino acids. V lost 7 bases, J lost 5 bases, and 14 bases lay in between. Per the germline V gene, CDR1 is MNHEY and CDR2 is SVGAGI. The CDR3 region is CASTQIVGTEAFF. CDR3 nucleotide sequence: TGTGCCAGCACCCAGATAGTCGGTACTGAAGCTTTCTTT.

The chain links TRBV7-9 to TRBJ1-1; D gene unclear. V lost 4 bases to trimming and J lost 8 bases, with 11 bases between them. The CDR3 has 12 residues. Per the germline V gene, CDR1 is SEHNR and CDR2 is FQNEAQ (reference sequence). In nucleotides, the CDR3 is TGTGCCAGCAGCTCCGCCCTTAGGGAAGCTTTCTTT. As protein: CASSSALREAFF.

This sequence joins TRBV9 and TRBJ1-1; D ambiguous. Germline V gives CDR1 SGDLS, CDR2 YYNGEE. The CDR3 spans 17 residues. V gave up 3 bases and J gave up 1 base, with 19 bases separating them. In nucleotides, the CDR3 is TGTGCCAGCAGCGGGCGAAAGGGCATCCTGGAGAACACTGAAGCTTTCTTT. It translates to CASSGRKGILENTEAFF.

This chain connects TRBV11-2 to TRBJ1-4; TRBD1 might be the D (5 bases). CDR1 and CDR2 from the germline V gene are SGHAT and FQNNGV. The CDR3 is made up of 15 amino acids. Trimming shortened V by 3 bases and J by 4 bases, and 12 bases separated the two germline ends. CDR3 in amino acids: CASSLSRDFNEKLFF. The CDR3 DNA sequence: TGTGCCAGCAGCTTGAGCAGGGACTTTAATGAAAAACTGTTTTTT.

The chain employs TRBV19 and TRBJ1-1; D unresolved. From germline, CDR1 is LNHDA and CDR2 SQIVND (reference sequence). CDR3 length: 13 amino acids. V lost 3 bases and J 2 bases, leaving 7 bases between the germline ends. CDR3: CASSIPGNTEAFF. The CDR3 DNA sequence: TGTGCCAGTAGTATTCCAGGCAACACTGAAGCTTTCTTT.

The CDR3 nucleotides read TGTGCCAGCAGCCAAGAGCTAGCGGGGGAAAACAATGAGCAGTTCTTC. It yields the protein CASSQELAGENNEQFF. This chain joins TRBV7-9 and TRBJ2-1; the match to TRBD2 covers 10 bases. This CDR3 has 16 amino acids. Germline CDR1 reads SEHNR; CDR2 reads FQNEAQ (reference sequence). Trimming removed 5 bases from V and 5 bases from J; junction bases left unmatched: 9.

This chain joins TRBV27 and TRBJ1-1; D remains unclear. The CDR3 extends over 15 amino acids. V was cut by 1 base and J by 5 bases, with 14 bases left in between. Germline CDR1 and CDR2: MNHEY and SMNVEV (reference sequence). The CDR3 DNA reads TGTGCCAGCAGTTTATTGGGCAGGAGGGATACTGAAGCTTTCTTT. Encoded protein: CASSLLGRRDTEAFF.

This chain connects TRBV6-5 to TRBJ2-3; a weak D match, TRBD2 (5 bases). The CDR3 totals 11 residues. V lost 8 bases and J lost 8, with 11 bases in between. The germline CDR1 and CDR2 sequences are MNHEY and SVGAGI. The CDR3 DNA sequence: TGTGCCAGCTCCCGGGAAGGTACGCAGTATTTT. This codes for CASSREGTQYF.

This chain's CDR3 is CASSEAERVFDVAQYF. The CDR3 region has the DNA TGTGCCAGCAGTGAAGCGGAAAGGGTTTTTGACGTGGCCCAGTACTTC. The chain has TRBV6-1 and TRBJ2-5; no reliable D call. The CDR3 is 16 residues long. Germline CDR1 and CDR2: MNHNS and SASEGT. V lost 0 bases and J 9 bases, leaving 20 bases between the germline ends.

This chain joins TRBV5-1 and TRBJ2-7; TRBD1 matches 7 bases. Germline V lookup: CDR1 SGHRS, CDR2 YFSETQ. This CDR3 is built from 16 residues. V was clipped by 4 bases and J by 0 bases; unmatched bases: 10. The CDR3 sequence: CASSREGQASSYEQYF. CDR3 DNA sequence: TGCGCCAGCAGCCGAGAAGGACAGGCGAGCTCCTACGAGCAGTACTTC. Complete variable domain (other parts from reference TRBV5-1 and TRBJ2-7): KAGVTQTPRYLIKTRGQQVTLSCSPISGHRSVSWYQQTPGQGLQFLFEYFSETQRNKGNFPGRFSGRQFSNSRSEMNVSTLELGDSALYLCASSREGQASSYEQYFGPGTRLTVT.

The rearrangement uses TRBV4-1 and TRBJ2-1; D gene ambiguous. The CDR3 loop spans 12 amino acids. V was shortened by 3 bases and J by 6 bases, with 6 bases between the two germline ends. Looked up from germline, CDR1 is MGHRA and CDR2 is YSYEKL. CDR3 region: CASSQGTNEQFF. CDR3 nucleotide sequence: TGCGCCAGCAGCCAGGGTACCAATGAGCAGTTCTTC.

The chain joins TRBV4-1 to TRBJ2-1, with 13 bases matching TRBD2. V dropped 6 bases and J dropped 8; count of bases not matched to a gene: 7. Per the germline V gene, CDR1 is MGHRA and CDR2 is YSYEKL. This CDR3 is 15 amino acids long. CDR3 sequence (DNA): TGCGCCAGCAGTCCGACTAGCGGGGGGATCTATGAGCAGTTCTTC. It translates to CASSPTSGGIYEQFF.

The chain has TRBV30 and TRBJ1-1; 8 positions match TRBD1. The CDR3 consists of 12 residues. The germline gives CDR1 GTSNPN, CDR2 SVGIG (reference sequence). V dropped 5 bases and J dropped 5; count of bases not matched to a gene: 4. The DNA for the CDR3 is TGTGCCTGGGGACACAGGGGGACTGAAGCTTTCTTT. This sequence encodes CAWGHRGTEAFF.

The CDR3, as DNA: TGTGCCAGCACCGAGTCCGGATGGGGCAACTATGGCTACACCTTC. This gives the protein CASTESGWGNYGYTF. This chain uses TRBV6-5 with TRBJ1-2, with D maybe TRBD1 (5 bases). The CDR3 consists of 15 residues. V lost 7 bases, J lost 2 bases, and 17 bases lay in between. Per the germline V gene, CDR1 is MNHEY and CDR2 is SVGAGI.

This chain joins TRBV9 and TRBJ2-1; D not certain. Trimming shortened V by 4 bases and J by 5 bases, and 10 bases separated the two germline ends. The CDR3 sequence is 13 residues long. The germline V gene encodes CDR1 SGDLS and CDR2 YYNGEE. DNA for the CDR3: TGTGCCAGCAGCCCTTCAATGAACAATGAGCAGTTCTTC. This encodes CASSPSMNNEQFF.

The gene calls are TRBV7-6 and TRBJ2-3, with TRBD2 as a possible D gene (6 bases). Germline V gene data show CDR1 as SGHVS and CDR2 as FNYEAQ. Trimming took 1 base from V and 5 from J, leaving 10 bases between them. The CDR3 is 14 residues long. Here the CDR3 reads CASSLGTGGDTQYF. In DNA form, the CDR3 reads TGTGCCAGCAGCTTAGGGACCGGGGGAGATACGCAGTATTTT.

The genes are TRBV5-5 and TRBJ1-2, with unresolved D. CDR1 is SGHKS and CDR2 is YYEKEE in the germline V gene (reference sequence). The length of the CDR3 is 16 residues. The V gene lost 3 bases and the J gene lost 1 base, with 16 bases spanning the gap. The DNA of the CDR3 is TGTGCCAGCAGCTCACCAAACTCGGACTTTAACTATGGCTACACCTTC. Translating it yields CASSSPNSDFNYGYTF.

V and J are TRBV27 and TRBJ1-5; TRBD1 might be the D (6 bases). The V end was cut by 5 bases, the J end by 4 bases, with 9 bases between. This CDR3 contains 13 residues. Germline CDR1 is MNHEY and CDR2 is SMNVEV (reference sequence). The chain's CDR3 is CASSPDRNQPQHF. CDR3 sequence (DNA): TGTGCCAGCAGTCCTGACAGGAATCAGCCCCAGCATTTT.

The chain links TRBV9 to TRBJ1-1; D unresolved. The CDR3 is 13 residues long. Germline V gives CDR1 SGDLS, CDR2 YYNGEE. V was pared by 1 base and J by 0 bases, with 4 bases between. The CDR3 bases are TGTGCCAGCAGCGTAATCTTGAACACTGAAGCTTTCTTT. Its protein is CASSVILNTEAFF.

The chain combines TRBV6-5 with TRBJ1-2; D might be TRBD1 (5 bases). V lost 7 bases to trimming and J lost 2 bases, with 17 bases between them. Germline-derived CDR1 and CDR2 are MNHEY and SVGAGI. This CDR3 is 15 amino acids long. CDR3 nucleotide sequence: TGTGCCAGCACTCAGGGACCACCAGAGAACTATGGCTACACCTTC. Amino acids: CASTQGPPENYGYTF.